This TCR beta chain was obtained from a study of control samples from healthy donors and cancer patients. Measured with immunoSEQ multiplex PCR; TCRdb has only the in-frame clones, and not every one. The sample has some 74,000 clones; approximately 94% are singletons. This clonotype originated in a young woman in good health. The material sequenced was blood.

In DNA form, the CDR3 reads TGCAGTGCTAGAGTGCACGAGCAGTACGTC. It translates to CSARVHEQYV. The chain employs TRBV20-1 and TRBJ2-7, with no clear D. Germline assignment: CDR1 DFQATT and CDR2 SNEGSKA (reference sequence). Trimming cost V 1 base and J 5 bases, with 3 bases left between them. This CDR3 has 10 residues.